Below, 27 T cell receptor beta chains from the same sample are listed, as sequenced in a study of identical twins (dated by TCRdb to the mid-2010s). Libraries were built with 5' RACE. The sequencer listed for this sample is Illumina HiSeq 2000. TCRdb reworked the public reads: Q25 trimming with fastp, MiXCR clone assembly, productive beta chains retained. Identical CDR3 protein sequences are pooled into one entry, listed with their most common genes and DNA. This sample comprises fewer than 250,000 distinct CDR3 sequences, under 10% of them detected only once. The top ten clones comprise around 2.1% of the sample. The same specimen was also included in a second study, on yellow fever vaccine responses in identical twins.

The sample consisted of memory (CD45RO+) T cells sorted from blood. Sample cell subset or site, as interpreted from the label and publication: CD45RO+ enriched T cells. All receptors come from a woman between 18 and 29 years old in good health.

The chain employs TRBV6-5 and TRBJ2-7; the D is unclear. The CDR3 is made up of 14 amino acids. V lost 0 bases, J lost 2 bases, and 8 bases lay in between. Germline V gene sequence: CDR1 MNHEY, CDR2 SVGAGI. The CDR3 loop is CASSYSSATYEQYF. The CDR3 coding sequence is TGTGCCAGCAGTTACTCGAGTGCAACCTACGAGCAGTACTTC.

The V call is TRBV6-1, the J call TRBJ1-5; TRBD1 matches at 10 bases. Germline V gene sequence: CDR1 MNHNS, CDR2 SASEGT. The CDR3 runs 15 residues. With V trimmed by 4 bases and J by 6 bases, 6 bases remained unmatched. Here the CDR3 reads CASSGETGGGQPQHF. The DNA of the CDR3 is TGTGCCAGCAGTGGCGAGACAGGGGGCGGTCAGCCCCAGCATTTT.

In its sample, this clonotype was seen a few times. V usage is TRBV4-3 and J usage is TRBJ2-6, with D possibly called TRBD1 or TRBD2 (7 bases each). Germline CDR1 LGHNA, CDR2 YSLEER. Trimming took off 5 bases at V and 4 bases at J, with 18 bases between the two ends. The CDR3 totals 17 residues. CDR3 loop: CASSFHQGGFGANVLTF. CDR3 DNA: TGCGCCAGCAGCTTCCATCAGGGGGGGTTCGGGGCCAACGTCCTGACTTTC.

The rearrangement joins TRBV20-1 to TRBJ1-2; possibly TRBD1 for D (5 bases). Germline assignment: CDR1 DFQATT and CDR2 SNEGSKA (reference sequence). The CDR3 consists of 16 residues. The ends were cut back, 3 bases at V and 0 bases at J, with 17 bases in the middle. The CDR3 coding sequence is TGCAGTGCTAGGGGGCCCTGGACGGCAGCTAACTATGGCTACACCTTC. Translation gives CSARGPWTAANYGYTF.

In this sample, this clonotype turned up many times. The CDR3 DNA reads as TGTGCCAGCAGCGACCTAAAAAACATTCAGTACTTC. Residues: CASSDLKNIQYF. V usage is TRBV28 and J usage is TRBJ2-4; D gene ambiguous. CDR3 length: 12 amino acids. Trimming took off 6 bases at V and 4 bases at J, with 7 bases between the two ends. CDR1 and CDR2 from the germline V gene are MDHEN and SYDVKM.

This clonotype was seen only a few times. This CDR3 is CASSQDKAGSLYF. The CDR3, as DNA: TGTGCCAGCAGCCAAGATAAGGCGGGTTCATTGTACTTC. The chain has TRBV3-1 and TRBJ2-7; maybe TRBD2 (5 bases). Germline loops: CDR1 LGHDT, CDR2 YNNKEL (reference sequence). This CDR3 contains 13 residues. The germline V and J ends were trimmed by 0 bases and 12 bases, with 15 bases remaining between them.

This clonotype was observed many times. V usage is TRBV7-9 and J usage is TRBJ2-5; D ambiguous. CDR1 is SEHNR and CDR2 is FQNEAQ in the germline V gene (reference sequence). CDR3 length equals 13 residues. The ends were cut back, 5 bases at V and 5 bases at J, with 12 bases in the middle. This chain's CDR3 is CASSLRQWETQYF. The CDR3 region has the DNA TGTGCCAGCAGCCTTCGGCAGTGGGAGACCCAGTACTTC.

There are many counts of this clonotype. V is TRBV7-2 and J is TRBJ2-1; D is unclear. This CDR3 has 13 residues. Trimming left V 7 bases short and J 7 bases short, with 14 bases between. From germline, CDR1 is SGHTA and CDR2 FQGNSA. The CDR3 loop reads CASNYPPGNEQFF. The DNA for the CDR3 is TGTGCCAGCAACTACCCGCCGGGTAATGAGCAGTTCTTC.

This clonotype was recorded many times. This rearrangement joins TRBV2 to TRBJ2-3, with D unresolved. Germline CDR1 SNHLY, CDR2 FYNNEI. Trimming pared 9 bases from V and 2 bases from J, leaving 6 bases between. The CDR3 consists of 11 residues. CDR3 loop: CASVLTDTQYF. The CDR3 DNA is TGTGCCAGTGTCCTCACAGATACGCAGTATTTT.

In regard to this clonotype: A much larger clonotype is one base distant, so this may be a read error. The final CDR3 position lacks the conserved phenylalanine or tryptophan, pointing to a likely read error. No DNA is shown, since the ends of the CDR3 on it are uncertain; the CDR3 is the one TCRdb lists. The chain uses TRBV3-1 and TRBJ2-7. The CDR3 length is 13 residues, termini included. Germline CDR1 reads LGHDT; CDR2 reads YNNKEL (reference sequence). The CDR3 spells CASSHPSTSSTYS.

This clonotype was counted at least ten times. The chain joins TRBV2 to TRBJ2-3; 11 bases are a match to TRBD2. Germline CDR1 and CDR2: SNHLY and FYNNEI. The ends lost 5 bases at V and 1 base at J; junction bases unmatched: 5. The CDR3 has 16 residues. The CDR3 sequence: CASSQGLAVGTDTQYF. The DNA of the CDR3 is TGTGCCAGCAGTCAGGGACTAGCGGTCGGCACAGATACGCAGTATTTT.

J is TRBJ2-7 and V is TRBV28; D is unclear. The ends were cut back, 3 bases at V and 6 bases at J, with 3 bases in the middle. This CDR3 has 10 residues. Germline CDR1 MDHEN, CDR2 SYDVKM. The CDR3 DNA sequence: TGTGCCAGCAGTTTCAGCGAGCAGTACTTC. It yields the protein CASSFSEQYF.

This clonotype was counted between two and nine times. The V call is TRBV3-1, the J call TRBJ2-7; D possibly corresponds to TRBD1 (6 bases). Germline CDR1 and CDR2: LGHDT and YNNKEL (reference sequence). The CDR3 contains 13 residues. V was shortened by 1 base and J by 6 bases, with 10 bases between the two germline ends. CDR3: CASSQGGHGEQYF. The CDR3 nucleotides are TGTGCCAGCAGCCAAGGGGGACACGGCGAGCAGTACTTC.

This chain uses TRBV7-2 with TRBJ1-4; the D gene is possibly TRBD1 (5 bases). This CDR3 contains 13 residues. Trimming cost V 5 bases and J 8 bases, with 12 bases left between them. CDR1 and CDR2 from the germline V gene are SGHTA and FQGNSA. The CDR3, as DNA: TGTGCCAGCAGCCGGGCGGGGGGGGAAAAACTGTTTTTT. Translating gives CASSRAGGEKLFF. The full variable domain, completed using reference TRBV7-2 and TRBJ1-4, is GAGVSQSPSNKVTEKGKDVELRCDPISGHTALYWYRQSLGQGLEFLIYFQGNSAPDKSGLPSDRFSAERTGGSVSTLTIQRTQQEDSAVYLCASSRAGGEKLFFGSGTQLSVL.

This clonotype was detected ten times or more. The chain is built from TRBV7-2 and TRBJ2-7; TRBD2 might be the D (6 bases). Germline V gene data show CDR1 as SGHTA and CDR2 as FQGNSA. The CDR3 totals 15 residues. With 3 bases removed from V and 2 bases from J, the gap between germline ends came to 14 bases. The CDR3 nucleotides read TGTGCCAGCAGCTTCCTCCGGACTACAGCCTACGAGCAGTACTTC. As protein: CASSFLRTTAYEQYF.

This clonotype turned up a few times. This chain joins TRBV4-2 and TRBJ2-3; no firm D call. The germline gives CDR1 LGHNA, CDR2 YNFKEQ. CDR3 length: 13 residues. The V end lost 0 bases, the J end lost 5 bases, and 6 bases lay between the germline ends. Here the CDR3 reads CASSQDSGDTQYF. CDR3 DNA sequence: TGTGCCAGCAGCCAAGATTCTGGAGATACGCAGTATTTT.

Ten or more counts support this clonotype. In nucleotides, the CDR3 is TGCAGTTCACGGAAGGGCGGGAGGGCTCGCAGCACAGATACGCAGTATTTT. Residues: CSSRKGGRARSTDTQYF. V usage is TRBV20-1 and J usage is TRBJ2-3; 9 bases are a match to TRBD2. The V and J ends lost 8 bases and 0 bases, in that order; junction bases with no gene match: 15. Germline V gives CDR1 DFQATT, CDR2 SNEGSKA (reference sequence). The CDR3 runs 17 residues.

In this sample, this clonotype turned up many times. The chain joins TRBV4-3 to TRBJ2-7, with 9 bases fitting TRBD2. The germline gives CDR1 LGHNA, CDR2 YSLEER. V lost 4 bases to trimming and J lost 2 bases; unmatched junction nucleotides: 3. This CDR3 has 14 amino acids. CDR3 protein: CASSRIAGAYEQYF. The DNA for the CDR3 is TGCGCCAGCAGCCGCATAGCGGGAGCCTACGAGCAGTACTTC.

This clonotype was recorded at least ten times. V and J are TRBV9 and TRBJ2-3, with D uncertain. V was shortened by 1 base and J by 1 base, with 16 bases between the two germline ends. The CDR3 runs to 17 residues. Germline V gives CDR1 SGDLS, CDR2 YYNGEE. The CDR3 DNA follows: TGTGCCAGCAGCGTAACCCCGGACCATCGGGGCACAGATACGCAGTATTTT. This gives the protein CASSVTPDHRGTDTQYF.

J is TRBJ2-7 and V is TRBV5-4; 9 nucleotides align to TRBD1. Looked up from germline, CDR1 is SGHNT and CDR2 is YYREEE (reference sequence). The V segment lost 0 bases and the J segment 3 bases; nucleotides outside the gene matches: 10. The CDR3 runs 17 residues. The CDR3 DNA sequence: TGTGCCAGCAGCTTGGGGGGGGCTCGGACAGGGGTCTACGAGCAGTACTTC. It specifies CASSLGGARTGVYEQYF.

This clonotype occurred many times. The chain combines TRBV3-1 with TRBJ2-7; 8 bases line up with TRBD2. With V trimmed by 5 bases and J by 0 bases, 3 bases remained unmatched. The CDR3 runs to 14 residues. Germline assignment: CDR1 LGHDT and CDR2 YNNKEL (reference sequence). CDR3 coding DNA: TGTGCCAGCAGCGCGCGGGGGGCCTCCTACGAGCAGTACTTC. Its protein is CASSARGASYEQYF.

This clonotype has ten or more counts. The chain uses TRBV20-1 and TRBJ2-4, with TRBD2 identical over 8 bases. V gave up 8 bases and J gave up 1 base; unmatched junction bases: 1. Germline V gene sequence: CDR1 DFQATT, CDR2 SNEGSKA (reference sequence). This CDR3 contains 12 residues. DNA of the CDR3: TGCAGTTGGACTAGCGCCAAAAACATTCAGTACTTC. Its translation is CSWTSAKNIQYF.

In its sample, this clonotype was seen many times. V is TRBV29-1 and J is TRBJ2-1, with D unresolved. There are 11 residues in the CDR3. In germline, CDR1 is SQVTM, CDR2 ANQGSEA. Trimming left V 1 base short and J 7 bases short, with 5 bases between. The CDR3 DNA reads TGCAGCGTTGAAGCGAGAAATGAGCAGTTCTTC. The encoded protein is CSVEARNEQFF.

The V call is TRBV11-3, the J call TRBJ2-1; D remains unclear. The CDR3 covers 17 residues. Looked up from germline, CDR1 is SGHNT and CDR2 is YENEEA. The V end lost 3 bases, the J end lost 0 bases, and 15 bases lay between the germline ends. The CDR3 here is CASSLSIRGSSYNEQFF. CDR3 bases: TGTGCCAGCAGCTTGTCGATTCGCGGATCCTCCTACAATGAGCAGTTCTTC.

This clonotype was detected a few times. CDR3 loop: CASSQRGYYEQYF. The CDR3 DNA reads TGTGCCAGCAGCCAAAGGGGGTACTACGAGCAGTACTTC. The V gene is TRBV3-1, the J gene TRBJ2-7; possible D gene TRBD1, 6 bases. Germline V CDR1 and CDR2: LGHDT, YNNKEL (reference sequence). The CDR3 loop spans 13 amino acids. Trimming cost V 2 bases and J 3 bases, with 8 bases left between them.

In this sample, this clonotype turned up many times. Sequence at one end of the junction differs from germline and may be a read error. J is TRBJ2-2 and V is TRBV7-7; D not certain. This CDR3 has 12 residues. Per the germline V gene, CDR1 is SSHAT and CDR2 is FNYEAQ (reference sequence). The CDR3 sequence: CASSTPPGELFF. In DNA form, the CDR3 reads TGTGCTAGCAGCACTCCCCCCGGGGAGCTGTTTTTT.

The chain links TRBV11-2 to TRBJ2-1; D is perhaps TRBD2 (6 bases). V shed 1 base and J shed 4 bases, with 11 bases lying between them. This CDR3 region has 15 residues. Germline V gene sequence: CDR1 SGHAT, CDR2 FQNNGV. The CDR3 loop reads CASSLAPGTYNEQFF. The CDR3 DNA sequence: TGTGCCAGCAGCTTAGCCCCGGGGACTTACAATGAGCAGTTCTTC.